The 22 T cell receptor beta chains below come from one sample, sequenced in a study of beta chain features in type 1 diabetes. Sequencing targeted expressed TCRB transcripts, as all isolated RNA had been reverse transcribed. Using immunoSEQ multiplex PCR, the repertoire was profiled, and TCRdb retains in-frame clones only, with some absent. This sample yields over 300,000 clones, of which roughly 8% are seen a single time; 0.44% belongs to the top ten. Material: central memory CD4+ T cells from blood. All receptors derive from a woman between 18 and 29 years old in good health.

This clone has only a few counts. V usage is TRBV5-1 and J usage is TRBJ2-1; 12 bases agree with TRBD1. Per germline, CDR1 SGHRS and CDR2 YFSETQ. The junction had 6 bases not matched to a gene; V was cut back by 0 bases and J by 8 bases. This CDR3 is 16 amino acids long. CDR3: CASSLASGTGGHEQFF. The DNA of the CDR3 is TGCGCCAGCAGCTTGGCCTCCGGGACAGGGGGCCATGAGCAGTTCTTC.

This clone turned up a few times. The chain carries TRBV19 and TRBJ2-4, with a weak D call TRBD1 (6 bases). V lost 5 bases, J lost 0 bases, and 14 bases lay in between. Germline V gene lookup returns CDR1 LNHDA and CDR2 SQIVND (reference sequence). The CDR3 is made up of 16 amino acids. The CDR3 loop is CASSVQGGAAKNIQYF. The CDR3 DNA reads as TGTGCCAGTAGTGTACAGGGTGGGGCAGCCAAAAACATTCAGTACTTC.

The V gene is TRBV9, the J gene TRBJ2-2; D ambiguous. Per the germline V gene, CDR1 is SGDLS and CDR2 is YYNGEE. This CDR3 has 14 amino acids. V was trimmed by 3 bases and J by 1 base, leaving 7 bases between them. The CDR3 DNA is TGTGCCAGCAGCGCGGCCGTGAACACCGGGGAGCTGTTTTTT. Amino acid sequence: CASSAAVNTGELFF.

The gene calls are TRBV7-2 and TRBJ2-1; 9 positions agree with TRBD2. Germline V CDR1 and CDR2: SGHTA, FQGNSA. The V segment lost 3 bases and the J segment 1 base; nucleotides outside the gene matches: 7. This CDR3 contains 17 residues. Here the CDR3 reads CASSFQSGRQSYNEQFF. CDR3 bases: TGTGCCAGCAGCTTTCAAAGCGGGAGGCAATCCTACAATGAGCAGTTCTTC.

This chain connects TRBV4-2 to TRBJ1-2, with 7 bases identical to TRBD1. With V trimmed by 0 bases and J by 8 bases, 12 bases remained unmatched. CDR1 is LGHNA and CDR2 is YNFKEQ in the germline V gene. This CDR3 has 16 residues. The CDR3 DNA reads TGTGCCAGCAGCCAAGAAAGGGACAGTATTGTGGGGGGCTACACCTTC. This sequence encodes CASSQERDSIVGGYTF.

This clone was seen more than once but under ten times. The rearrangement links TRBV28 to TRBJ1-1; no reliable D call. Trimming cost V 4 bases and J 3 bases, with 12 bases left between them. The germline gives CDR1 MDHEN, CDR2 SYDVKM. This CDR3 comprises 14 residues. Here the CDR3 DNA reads TGTGCCAGCAGTTCCTATTTGGGAGACACTGAAGCTTTCTTT. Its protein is CASSSYLGDTEAFF.

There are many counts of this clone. The CDR3 region has the DNA TGTGCCACCCGACGTGGTGGGGCCTACGAGCAGTACTTC. It encodes CATRRGGAYEQYF. This chain joins TRBV28 and TRBJ2-7; no reliable D call. The length of the CDR3 is 13 residues. V was pared by 10 bases and J by 2 bases, with 15 bases between. CDR1 MDHEN and CDR2 SYDVKM come from the germline V gene.

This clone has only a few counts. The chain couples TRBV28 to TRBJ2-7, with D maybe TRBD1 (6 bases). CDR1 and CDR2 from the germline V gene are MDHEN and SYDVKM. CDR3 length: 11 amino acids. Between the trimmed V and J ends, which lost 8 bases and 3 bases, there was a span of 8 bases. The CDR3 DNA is TGTGCCAGCGGGACAAACTACGAGCAGTACTTC. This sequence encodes CASGTNYEQYF.

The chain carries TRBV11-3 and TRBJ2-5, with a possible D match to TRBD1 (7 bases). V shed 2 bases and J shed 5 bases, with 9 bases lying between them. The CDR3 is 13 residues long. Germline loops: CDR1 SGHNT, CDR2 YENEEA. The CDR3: CASSLQGGETQYF. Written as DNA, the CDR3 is TGTGCCAGCAGCTTACAGGGGGGCGAGACCCAGTACTTC.

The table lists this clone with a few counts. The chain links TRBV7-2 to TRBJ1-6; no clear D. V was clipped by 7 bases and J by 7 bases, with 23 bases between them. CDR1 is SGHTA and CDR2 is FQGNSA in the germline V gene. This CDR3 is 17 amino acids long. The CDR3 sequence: CASTLTLLRRQNSPLHF. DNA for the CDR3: TGTGCCAGCACCCTTACTCTTCTGAGACGGCAGAATTCACCCCTCCACTTT.

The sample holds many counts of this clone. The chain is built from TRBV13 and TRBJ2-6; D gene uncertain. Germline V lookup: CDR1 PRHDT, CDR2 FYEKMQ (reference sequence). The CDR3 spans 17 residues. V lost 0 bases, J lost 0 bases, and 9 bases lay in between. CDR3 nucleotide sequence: TGTGCCAGCAGCTTAGGCCTGGGCTCCTCTGGGGCCAACGTCCTGACTTTC. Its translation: CASSLGLGSSGANVLTF.

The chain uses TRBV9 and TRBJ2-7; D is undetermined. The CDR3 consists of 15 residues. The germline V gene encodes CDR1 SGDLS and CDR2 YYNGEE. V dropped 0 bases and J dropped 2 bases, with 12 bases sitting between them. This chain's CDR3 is CASSVAGTGPYEQYF. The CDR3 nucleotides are TGTGCCAGCAGCGTAGCGGGCACCGGGCCCTACGAGCAGTACTTC. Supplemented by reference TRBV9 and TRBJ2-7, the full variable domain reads DSGVTQTPKHLITATGQRVTLRCSPRSGDLSVYWYQQSLDQGLQFLIQYYNGEERAKGNILERFSAQQFPDLHSELNLSSLELGDSALYFCASSVAGTGPYEQYFGPGTRLTVT.

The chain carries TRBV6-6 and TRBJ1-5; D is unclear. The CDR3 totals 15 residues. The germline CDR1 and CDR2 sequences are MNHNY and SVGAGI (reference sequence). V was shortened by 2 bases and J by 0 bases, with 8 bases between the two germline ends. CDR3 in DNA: TGTGCCAGCAGTTACCCCGGGCCTAGCAATCAGCCCCAGCATTTT. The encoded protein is CASSYPGPSNQPQHF.

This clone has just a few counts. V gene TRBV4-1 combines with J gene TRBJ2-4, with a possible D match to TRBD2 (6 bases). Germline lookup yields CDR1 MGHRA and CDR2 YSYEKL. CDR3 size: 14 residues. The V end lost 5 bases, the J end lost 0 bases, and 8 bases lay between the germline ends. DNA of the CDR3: TGCGCCAGCAGCTCGACTAGAGCCAAAAACATTCAGTACTTC. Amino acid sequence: CASSSTRAKNIQYF.

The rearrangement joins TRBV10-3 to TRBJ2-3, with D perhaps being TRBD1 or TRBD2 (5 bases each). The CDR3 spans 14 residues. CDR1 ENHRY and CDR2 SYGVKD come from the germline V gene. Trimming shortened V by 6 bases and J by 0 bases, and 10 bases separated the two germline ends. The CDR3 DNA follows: TGTGCCATCAGGGGACGGTCTAGCACAGATACGCAGTATTTT. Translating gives CAIRGRSSTDTQYF.

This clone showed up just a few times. DNA for the CDR3: TGCGCCAGCAGCGAACAGGGGTCACTCCTCGTCACTGAAGCTTTCTTT. Translation: CASSEQGSLLVTEAFF. The chain combines TRBV5-1 with TRBJ1-1, with 7 bases fitting TRBD1. This CDR3 contains 16 residues. Germline V gene data show CDR1 as SGHRS and CDR2 as YFSETQ. V lost 4 bases, J lost 4 bases, and 13 bases stayed unmatched.

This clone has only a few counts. CDR3 DNA: TGTGCCAGCTCACTCCGGGATCACTCCTACAATGAGCAGTTCTTC. Translated, it gives CASSLRDHSYNEQFF. The chain uses TRBV18 and TRBJ2-1, with TRBD2 as a possible D gene (5 bases). CDR3 length: 15 residues. Germline V CDR1 and CDR2: KGHSH, LQKENI. The V end was cut by 4 bases, the J end by 0 bases, with 10 bases between. Complete variable domain (other parts from reference TRBV18 and TRBJ2-1): NAGVMQNPRHLVRRRGQEARLRCSPMKGHSHVYWYRQLPEEGLKFMVYLQKENIIDESGMPKERFSAEFPKEGPSILRIQQVVRGDSAAYFCASSLRDHSYNEQFFGPGTRLTVL.

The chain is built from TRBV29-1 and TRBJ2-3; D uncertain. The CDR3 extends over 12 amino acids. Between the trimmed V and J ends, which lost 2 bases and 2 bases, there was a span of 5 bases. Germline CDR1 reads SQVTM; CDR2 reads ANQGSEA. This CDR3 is CSVERTTDTQYF. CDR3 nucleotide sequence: TGCAGCGTTGAAAGGACCACAGATACGCAGTATTTT.

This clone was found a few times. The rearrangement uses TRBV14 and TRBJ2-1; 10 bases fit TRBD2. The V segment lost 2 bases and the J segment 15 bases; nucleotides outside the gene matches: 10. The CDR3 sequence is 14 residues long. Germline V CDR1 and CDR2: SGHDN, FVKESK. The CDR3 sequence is CASSQLAGETGGFF. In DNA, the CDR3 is TGTGCCAGCAGCCAACTAGCGGGAGAAACGGGGGGGTTCTTC.

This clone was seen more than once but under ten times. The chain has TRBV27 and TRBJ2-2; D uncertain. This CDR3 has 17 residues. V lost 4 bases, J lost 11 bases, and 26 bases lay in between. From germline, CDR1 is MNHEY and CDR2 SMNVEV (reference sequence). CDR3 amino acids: CASSSLLGRTTGPELFF. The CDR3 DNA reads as TGTGCCAGCAGTTCACTACTCGGACGCACGACCGGCCCAGAGCTGTTTTTT.

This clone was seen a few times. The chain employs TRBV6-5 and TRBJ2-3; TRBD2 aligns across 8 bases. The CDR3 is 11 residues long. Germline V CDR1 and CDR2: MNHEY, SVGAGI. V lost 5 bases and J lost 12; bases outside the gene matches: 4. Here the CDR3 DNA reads TGTGCCAGCAGTCCCGGGACTAGTCAGTATTTT. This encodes CASSPGTSQYF.

The CDR3 sequence: CASSLFPKNEQFF. CDR3 DNA: TGTGCCAGCAGCTTGTTCCCCAAGAATGAGCAGTTCTTC. This sequence joins TRBV7-3 and TRBJ2-1; D unclear. V lost 3 bases, J lost 7 bases, and 10 bases lay in between. Germline assignment: CDR1 SGHTA and CDR2 FQGTGA. The CDR3 sequence is 13 residues long.